In its sample, the clone carrying this T cell receptor beta chain was seen a few times. This CDR3 contains 16 residues. Germline assignment: CDR1 SGHDT and CDR2 YYEEEE. J lost 3 bases, V lost 6 bases, and 9 bases had no gene match. The immunoSEQ assay was v3. The repertoire was sequenced with immunoSEQ multiplex PCR; TCRdb's copy has only in-frame clones and lacks some. Here the sample spans 25,000 to 30,000 clones, just under 75% being singletons. The data were taken from a study of TIL therapy for anti-PD-1-resistant metastatic lung cancer. Described time point: pre-treatment sample, taken before nivolumab and TIL therapy. Pleural nodules or supraclavicular lymph nodes made up most of the excised metastases sampled.

This sequence was found in a person between 25 and 79 years old with non-small cell lung cancer. The gene calls are TRBV5-6 and TRBJ2-1; the match to TRBD2 covers 10 bases. Source: tumor tissue, taken at baseline. As DNA, the CDR3 is TGTGCCAGCACCCCCCAAGCGGGGGGGGTCTACAATGAGCAGTTCTTC. Translation gives CASTPQAGGVYNEQFF.